Listed below are T cell receptor beta chains from one sample, sequenced in a study of shared clonotypes between healthy human individuals. Clones were sequenced by immunoSEQ multiplex PCR, and TCRdb holds only the in-frame ones, with some missing. The sample contains 1,400,000 or so clones, just under 99% of which appear only once. Material for sequencing was naive CD4+ T cells sorted from blood. The receptors shown here come from a man aged 25 to 40 in good health. The CDR3 runs from the conserved cysteine through the conserved F or W. A D gene is named only where the DNA matches it firmly. A row's size may be missing; if present it is once, few, many or a size class.

J gene,D gene,clone size,V gene,CDR3 DNA,CDR3 protein
TRBJ2-2,TRBD1,-,TRBV28,TGTGCCAGCGGCGGATCTGGACAGGGGGAGAACGGGGAGCTGTTTTTT,CASGGSGQGENGELFF
TRBJ2-7,TRBD2,-,TRBV28,TGTGCCAGCAGTTGGGAGGGGAGGGAGCAGTACTTC,CASSWEGREQYF
TRBJ2-7,-,-,TRBV5-1,TGCGCCAGCAGCTCCCTGACACTTTCCTCCTACGAGCAGTACTTC,CASSSLTLSSYEQYF
TRBJ2-7,TRBD2,-,TRBV27,TGTGCCAGCAGTTTAAGGAGTCGGGCTCTAGCGGGAGAAGGGTACGAGCAGTACTTC,CASSLRSRALAGEGYEQYF
TRBJ2-3,-,-,TRBV18,TGTGCCAGTATTAAAGGACAGGGGGCTGGGACTAGCGCCTCAACCACAGATACGCAGTATTTT,CASIKGQGAGTSASTTDTQYF
TRBJ1-3,-,-,TRBV9,TGTGCCAGCAGCCCCCAGGCAAGAAACACCATATATTTT,CASSPQARNTIYF
TRBJ1-5,-,-,TRBV7-6,TGTGCCAGCAGCTTGGCCAGGGAGGGTCGGCCCCAGCATTTT,CASSLAREGRPQHF
TRBJ2-3,TRBD2,once,TRBV5-6,TGTGCCAGCAGCTTCCCAGCGGGAGGGCCGGCTACGCAGTATTTT,CASSFPAGGPATQYF
TRBJ2-7,TRBD2,-,TRBV7-6,TGTGCCAGCAGCCTTAGCGGGAGTCCTAGCGAGCAGTACTTC,CASSLSGSPSEQYF
TRBJ1-2,-,once,TRBV10-3,TGTGCCATCAGTGAGTTCACTACAGGCTACACCTTC,CAISEFTTGYTF
TRBJ2-5,-,-,TRBV28,TGTGCCAGCGGTTCAGTTCAAGAGACCCAGTACTTC,CASGSVQETQYF
TRBJ2-5,-,-,TRBV18,TGTGCCAGCGTTTACAGGGCGGGAGACCAAGAGACCCAGTACTTC,CASVYRAGDQETQYF
TRBJ2-7,-,-,TRBV28,TGTGCCAGCAGTTTGGACGGAGGTAGATCCTACGAGCAGTACTTC,CASSLDGGRSYEQYF
TRBJ1-5,TRBD1,-,TRBV19,TGTGCCAGTAGTCCCCGGACAGGGATTCAGCCCCAGCATTTT,CASSPRTGIQPQHF
TRBJ2-7,TRBD1,-,TRBV5-6,TGTGCCAGCAGCTTCTGGTCCGGGACAGAAGGGCACGAGCAGTACTTC,CASSFWSGTEGHEQYF
TRBJ2-1,TRBD1,-,TRBV14,TGTGCCAGCAGCCAGCTCCGGGACAGCCGTAGGAATGAGCAGTTCTTC,CASSQLRDSRRNEQFF
TRBJ2-2,TRBD2,once,TRBV10-3,TGTGCCATCACCCCCCTAGCGGGACAAACCGGGGAGCTGTTTTTT,CAITPLAGQTGELFF
TRBJ2-1,TRBD2,-,TRBV6-5,TGTGCCAGCAGTCCCCGGGGGAGGGGTGAGCAGTTCTTC,CASSPRGRGEQFF
TRBJ2-3,TRBD1,-,TRBV4-3,TGCGCCAGCAGTGAAGGGGGCACGGCGCAGTATTTT,CASSEGGTAQYF
TRBJ2-1,-,-,TRBV5-4,TGTGCCAGCAGCAGGAGTGGTGAGCAGTTCTTC,CASSRSGEQFF
TRBJ2-3,TRBD1,-,TRBV25-1,TGTGCCAGCAGTGACAGGGGGCTGGCAGATACGCAGTATTTT,CASSDRGLADTQYF
TRBJ2-1,TRBD2,-,TRBV27,TGTGCCAGCAGTTTATTTATCGGGAGGGTCCACAATGAGCAGTTCTTC,CASSLFIGRVHNEQFF
TRBJ2-1,TRBD2,-,TRBV11-2,TGTGCCAGCAGCCCGAGACGGACTAGCGGGAACTACAATGAGCAGTTCTTC,CASSPRRTSGNYNEQFF
TRBJ2-5,-,-,TRBV5-1,TGCGCCAGCAGCTTGGGTGAGGGCGGTCGGGAGACCCAGTACTTC,CASSLGEGGRETQYF
TRBJ2-3,TRBD2,-,TRBV19,TGTGCCAGTAGTATCCCGTTTCCGGGAGGGCTCACAGATACGCAGTATTTT,CASSIPFPGGLTDTQYF
TRBJ2-5,-,-,TRBV18,TGTGCCAGCTCACCAATCGTGATAGCGGAGACCCAGTACTTC,CASSPIVIAETQYF
TRBJ2-3,-,-,TRBV7-8,TGTGCCAGCAGCTTAAGGGCAGGGGTGGGGACAGATACGCAGTATTTT,CASSLRAGVGTDTQYF
TRBJ2-7,TRBD2,-,TRBV4-3,TGCGCCAGCAGCCGGCGACTAGCGGGGGACTCCTACGAGCAGTACTTC,CASSRRLAGDSYEQYF
TRBJ1-4,-,-,TRBV14,TGTGCCAGCAGCCAGAGAACGGGGGGCGCTGAAAAACTGTTTTTT,CASSQRTGGAEKLFF
TRBJ2-7,-,-,TRBV20-1,TGCAGTGCAGCCGTACTCTACGAGCAGTACTTC,CSAAVLYEQYF
TRBJ2-1,-,-,TRBV29-1,TGCAGCCTCGTACTGGCGGAAGGGGGCTCCTACAATGAGCAGTTCTTC,CSLVLAEGGSYNEQFF
TRBJ2-7,-,-,TRBV5-4,TGTGCCAGCAGCTTGGCCGGGGCAGGGAGCTCCTACGAGCAGTACTTC,CASSLAGAGSSYEQYF
TRBJ2-5,TRBD1,-,TRBV7-2,TGTGCCAGCAGCTTGATAACAGGGGAGGAGACCCAGTACTTC,CASSLITGEETQYF
TRBJ1-4,TRBD1,-,TRBV30,TGTGCCTGGAGTGTTCGTCGACAGGGGACCAAACTGTTTTTT,CAWSVRRQGTKLFF
TRBJ2-1,-,-,TRBV2,TGTGCCAGCAGTGAACTGGGGACCGAGCAGTTCTTC,CASSELGTEQFF
TRBJ2-1,-,-,TRBV7-6,TGTGCCAGCAGCTTAGAAGTCTTGGGTGAGCAGTTCTTC,CASSLEVLGEQFF
TRBJ2-6,-,-,TRBV11-3,TGTGCCAGCTCATCGGGGACATCTGGGGCCAACGTCCTGACTTTC,CASSSGTSGANVLTF
TRBJ1-5,TRBD1,-,TRBV29-1,TGCAGCGCTAGGGCCGGGACAGACAATCAGCCCCAGCATTTT,CSARAGTDNQPQHF
TRBJ2-7,TRBD1,-,TRBV18,TGTGCCAGCTCGCCCCGGGACAGACCCTACGAGCAGTACTTC,CASSPRDRPYEQYF